The 5 T cell receptor beta chains given below trace back to one sample, sequenced in a study of T cell responses to AZD1222 COVID-19 vaccine. The table came from immunoSEQ multiplex PCR; TCRdb's copy has only in-frame clones and leaves some out. The sample yields under 75,000 clones, 85% seen once. The sample was peripheral blood, taken on day 0 of AZD1222 vaccination. The source of these receptors is an adult in good health.

This chain links TRBV12-3 or TRBV12-4 with TRBJ1-1, with TRBD1 matching over 7 bases. The CDR3 consists of 13 residues. The trim removed 4 bases at V and 4 bases at J, leaving 3 bases unmatched. The DNA for the CDR3 is TGTGCCAGCAGTTGGGACAGATCCACTGAAGCTTTCTTT. Translation gives CASSWDRSTEAFF.

The chain has TRBV6-5 and TRBJ2-7; 10 nucleotides align to TRBD1. The CDR3 length is 16 residues. Trimming removed 0 bases from V and 3 bases from J; junction bases left unmatched: 5. The germline CDR1 and CDR2 sequences are MNHEY and SVGAGI. This CDR3 is CASSYSSGTGDYEQYF. CDR3 nucleotide sequence: TGTGCCAGCAGTTACTCGTCCGGGACAGGGGACTACGAGCAGTACTTC.

This chain uses TRBV11-2 with TRBJ1-1; 10 nucleotides match TRBD1. Losses at the gene ends were 5 bases for V and 0 bases for J; bases not matched to a gene: 6. Per germline, CDR1 SGHAT and CDR2 FQNNGV. The CDR3 totals 16 residues. CDR3 residues: CASSDPGQGLNTEAFF. Here the CDR3 DNA reads TGTGCCAGCAGCGATCCGGGACAGGGGCTGAACACTGAAGCTTTCTTT.

V is TRBV18 and J is TRBJ2-7; 11 bases align to TRBD1. J lost 7 bases, V lost 3 bases, and 11 bases had no gene match. Germline V gene sequence: CDR1 KGHSH, CDR2 LQKENI. The CDR3 sequence is 16 residues long. CDR3 amino acids: CASSPIGSGQGGEQYF. For the CDR3, the DNA is TGTGCCAGCTCACCTATAGGCTCGGGACAGGGGGGAGAGCAGTACTTC.

This chain links TRBV20-1 with TRBJ2-5; weak D call: TRBD1 (6 bases). This CDR3 contains 11 residues. V lost 7 bases and J 5 bases, leaving 11 bases between the germline ends. Germline values: CDR1 DFQATT, CDR2 SNEGSKA (reference sequence). CDR3 nucleotides: TGCAGTGGCAGGGGAGAGGAGACCCAGTACTTC. This translates into CSGRGEETQYF.